This is a list of T cell receptor beta chains from one sample in a study of cytomegalovirus exposure and HLA in healthy donors. Profiling relied on immunoSEQ multiplex PCR, and the TCRdb table lists in-frame clones only, not all of them. This specimen shows 40,000 to 60,000 clones; the ten leading clones hold 25% to 30%. Sequences were obtained from PBMCs. The receptors were gathered from a man in his forties in good health and CMV-seropositive. CDR3s include the opening cysteine and the closing phenylalanine or tryptophan. Each record gives: CDR3 length, J gene, V gene, clone size, D gene, CDR3 DNA, CDR3 protein. A D gene is named only where the DNA matches it firmly. Only part of the rows carry a size: once, few, many, or a class if the clone is expanded.

>15|TRBJ1-4|TRBV7-8|.|.
TGTGCCAGCAGCTTAATGGGCAGCTTTAATGAAAAACTGTTTTTT
CASSLMGSFNEKLFF
>15|TRBJ2-5|TRBV18|.|TRBD2
TGTGCCAGCTCACTGCGACTAGCGGCTCAAGAGACCCAGTACTTC
CASSLRLAAQETQYF
>15|TRBJ2-5|TRBV5-1|.|TRBD2
TGCGCCAGCAGCTTTGGGGCGGGAGGGAGAGAGACCCAGTACTTC
CASSFGAGGRETQYF
>12|TRBJ2-5|TRBV6-5|.|TRBD2
TGTGCCAGCACCACGGGGGGAGAGACCCAGTACTTC
CASTTGGETQYF
>14|TRBJ2-6|TRBV30|.|TRBD2
TGTGCCCGTAGCGGGAGCTCTGGGGCCAACGTCCTGACTTTC
CARSGSSGANVLTF
>13|TRBJ1-2|TRBV2|.|.
TGTGCCAGCAGTGAGCGACGACTCGAGGGCTACACCTTC
CASSERRLEGYTF
>14|TRBJ1-4|TRBV7-9|.|TRBD1
TGTGCCAGCAGGTCCGGGACAGGGGACGGAAAACTGTTTTTT
CASRSGTGDGKLFF
>14|TRBJ2-1|TRBV9|.|.
TGTGCCAGCGGGTCGCGAGCGGACTACAATGAGCAGTTCTTC
CASGSRADYNEQFF
>15|TRBJ2-5|TRBV29-1|.|.
TGCAGCGTCGCCCGGGACTTAGCCACCACGGAGACCCAGTACTTC
CSVARDLATTETQYF
>14|TRBJ2-3|TRBV2|.|TRBD2
TGTGCCTTCTCCGTCCTAGCGGGCCGAGATACGCAGTATTTT
CAFSVLAGRDTQYF
>11|TRBJ2-7|TRBV5-5|.|.
TGTGCCAGCAGCTTTGACACAGAGCAGTACTTC
CASSFDTEQYF
>14|TRBJ2-7|TRBV28|.|.
TGTGCCAGCAGTTTGCATGGGAGCTCCTACGAGCAGTACTTC
CASSLHGSSYEQYF
>14|TRBJ2-1|TRBV10-1|.|.
TGCGCCAGCAGTGAGTGGACAGGAGGGAATGAGCAGTTCTTC
CASSEWTGGNEQFF
>16|TRBJ2-1|TRBV5-1|.|TRBD1
TGCGCCAGCAGCTTACTAGGACAGGGGGTATCCGGTGAGCAGTTCTTC
CASSLLGQGVSGEQFF
>15|TRBJ2-1|TRBV5-4|.|TRBD1
TGTGCCAGCAGCCACGGACAGGAGCACTACAATGAGCAGTTCTTC
CASSHGQEHYNEQFF
>15|TRBJ2-7|TRBV27|.|TRBD1
TGTGCCAGCAGCTGGACAGGAAGCACCATCTACGAGCAGTACTTC
CASSWTGSTIYEQYF
>14|TRBJ1-1|TRBV5-1|.|TRBD1
TGCGCCAGCAGCTTCGGACAGGGGGTTAATGAAGCTTTCTTT
CASSFGQGVNEAFF
>16|TRBJ2-3|TRBV10-3|.|.
TGTGCCATCAGTGAGCAGTCCGGGCCCGGGGGAGATACGCAGTATTTT
CAISEQSGPGGDTQYF
>18|TRBJ2-1|TRBV7-8|medium-sized|TRBD2
TGTGCCAGCAGCTTAACCCCTTTGGGAAGCGGGAGGGATAATGAGCAGTTCTTC
CASSLTPLGSGRDNEQFF
>14|TRBJ2-3|TRBV5-1|.|TRBD1
TGCGCCAGCAGCGTCGGACAGGGGGCAGATACGCAGTATTTT
CASSVGQGADTQYF
>12|TRBJ2-3|TRBV28|.|.
TGTGCCAGCAGGGGGGGACAGTATACGCAGTATTTT
CASRGGQYTQYF
>16|TRBJ2-1|TRBV6-5|.|TRBD2
TGTGCCAGCAGTTACTCAGCTAGCGGGGGGGCCGGAGCAGAATTCTTC
CASSYSASGGAGAEFF
>14|TRBJ2-5|TRBV10-3|.|.
TGTGCCATCAGTGAGGGAAGGGGGAGAGAGACCCAGTACTTC
CAISEGRGRETQYF
>14|TRBJ1-2|TRBV2|.|TRBD1
TGTGCCAGCAGTGAGCAGGGGGCGATCTATGGCTACACCTTC
CASSEQGAIYGYTF
>17|TRBJ1-6|TRBV18|.|.
TGTGCCAGCTCACTACTAAATGACCCCAAGGGGAATTCACCCCTCCACTTT
CASSLLNDPKGNSPLHF
>15|TRBJ2-1|TRBV11-1|.|TRBD2
TGTGCCAGCAGCTTTAGCGGGGGGGCCTACAATGAGCAGTTCTTC
CASSFSGGAYNEQFF
>16|TRBJ2-3|TRBV10-3|.|.
TGTGCCATCAGTGATGGTCTCCCAGGGGTGAAAGATACGCAGTATTTT
CAISDGLPGVKDTQYF
>15|TRBJ1-3|TRBV18|.|.
TGTGCCAGCTCACCACCGGGAGGGAATGGAAACACCATATATTTT
CASSPPGGNGNTIYF
>12|TRBJ1-2|TRBV6-5|.|.
TGTGCCAGCGGGGCAGGGGCTCTCGGCTACACCTTC
CASGAGALGYTF
>16|TRBJ2-2|TRBV10-1|.|TRBD1
TGCGCCAGCAACTGGGACAGGGGGTCGAACACCGGGGAGCTGTTTTTT
CASNWDRGSNTGELFF
>15|TRBJ2-1|TRBV6-4|.|TRBD2
TGTGCCAGCAGTGAAGGGACTAGCGATTACAATGAGCAGTTCTTC
CASSEGTSDYNEQFF
>15|TRBJ2-7|TRBV9|.|TRBD2
TGTGCCAGCAGCCCGTCCGGGACTAGCGTTTACGAGCAGTACTTC
CASSPSGTSVYEQYF
>15|TRBJ2-7|TRBV7-9|.|TRBD2
TGTGCCAGCAGCCCTGCGGGGGGAAAAACCTACGAGCAGTACTTC
CASSPAGGKTYEQYF
>13|TRBJ2-2|TRBV6-1|.|TRBD1
TGTGCCAGCAGGGGACAGCCCGGCGGGGAGCTGTTTTTT
CASRGQPGGELFF
>17|TRBJ1-2|TRBV25-1|.|TRBD1
TGTGCCAGCAGCGAGTGGGGACAGGGTCGCAATTGGTATGGCTACACCTTC
CASSEWGQGRNWYGYTF
>13|TRBJ1-2|TRBV4-1|.|.
TGCGCCAGCAGCCAAGATCGGGGCTATGGCTACACCTTC
CASSQDRGYGYTF
>19|TRBJ2-6|TRBV5-5|.|TRBD1
TGTGCCAGCAGCAAGGACAGGGCTATTTTTGACTCTGGGGCCAACGTCCTGACTTTC
CASSKDRAIFDSGANVLTF
>15|TRBJ2-5|TRBV9|.|.
TGTGCCAGCAGCGTAGGGACAGGAGGGTCAGAGACCCAGTACTTC
CASSVGTGGSETQYF
>14|TRBJ2-3|TRBV30|.|TRBD2
TGTGCCTGGGCTAGCGGGGGGGCCACAGATACGCAGTATTTT
CAWASGGATDTQYF
>17|TRBJ1-3|TRBV7-9|.|.
TGTGCCAGCAGCTTAGGTCAGGGGTCCCGCTCTGGAAACACCATATATTTT
CASSLGQGSRSGNTIYF
>14|TRBJ1-2|TRBV6-6|.|.
TGTGCCACCGAATCCACAGGTGCTAACTATGGCTACACCTTC
CATESTGANYGYTF
>15|TRBJ1-5|TRBV28|.|TRBD1
TGTGCCAGCAGTTTAGCGGGACAGTTAAATCAGCCCCAGCATTTT
CASSLAGQLNQPQHF